The 7 T cell receptor beta chains below were found in one sample sequenced in a study of blood T cells in healthy people across ages. A second PCR of 7 to 11 cycles used a sample-barcoded 5' primer and a J-beta primer mix. TCRdb redid the calling of the 5' RACE reads with MiXCR, one entry per CDR3 protein. This sample has approximately 1.5 million distinct CDR3 sequences, with approximately 32% found just once. Sequencing was performed on blood. These receptor sequences come from a woman in her twenties or thirties in good health.

Worth noting for this clonotype: The junction shows a germline mismatch at one end, possibly a read error. The chain employs TRBV10-3 and TRBJ2-3; 8 bases line up with TRBD2. Germline V CDR1 and CDR2: ENHRY, SYGVKD. This CDR3 comprises 14 residues. CDR3 sequence (DNA): TGTGCCATCAGGGAGCGGGAGCGCGTAGATACGCGGTATTTT. Its translation: CAIRERERVDTRYF.

This clonotype was counted between two and nine times. The CDR3 DNA sequence: TGTGCCAGCAGCTCCCTGTGGGTACACGAGCAGTACTTC. This encodes CASSSLWVHEQYF. The chain recombines TRBV27 with TRBJ2-7, with unresolved D. The germline V and J ends were trimmed by 6 bases and 5 bases, with 14 bases remaining between them. The CDR3 is 13 residues long. The germline gives CDR1 MNHEY, CDR2 SMNVEV (reference sequence).

Remarks on this clonotype: A much larger clone lies a single base off, so this may be a read error. This chain links TRBV4-1 with TRBJ2-7; a possible D gene is TRBD2 (5 bases). Germline assignment: CDR1 MGHRA and CDR2 YSYEKL. This CDR3 has 15 residues. CDR3 loop: CASSQDNGISCEQYF. The CDR3 DNA reads as TGCGCCAGCAGCCAAGATAACGGGATTTCCTGCGAGCAGTACTTC.

The chain uses TRBV20-1 and TRBJ1-2; 7 nucleotides align to TRBD1. This CDR3 region has 14 residues. In germline, CDR1 is DFQATT, CDR2 SNEGSKA (reference sequence). V shed 6 bases, J shed 1 base, and the junction held 8 bases outside the gene matches. CDR3 DNA: TGCAGTGCAACGGGACAGAAACTTAACTATGGCTACACCTTC. Translated: CSATGQKLNYGYTF.

This clonotype was counted only a few times. The chain carries TRBV14 and TRBJ2-7; either TRBD1 or TRBD2 may fit D (5 bases each). Trimming shortened V by 3 bases and J by 6 bases, and 15 bases separated the two germline ends. This CDR3 has 14 residues. Germline V gene lookup returns CDR1 SGHDN and CDR2 FVKESK. CDR3 region: CASSQTRWDLEQYF. The CDR3 DNA reads as TGTGCCAGCAGCCAGACAAGATGGGACCTCGAGCAGTACTTC.

This clonotype was observed many times. V and J are TRBV9 and TRBJ2-7, with TRBD2 identical over 10 bases. The germline CDR1 and CDR2 sequences are SGDLS and YYNGEE. Trimming took 0 bases from V and 4 from J; bases not matched to a gene: 10. The CDR3 contains 17 residues. This CDR3 reads CASSVGASGSTPYEQYF. In DNA form, the CDR3 reads TGTGCCAGCAGCGTAGGAGCTAGCGGGAGTACTCCTTACGAGCAGTACTTC.

With regard to this clonotype: This could be a read error, since a much larger clone is one nucleotide away. V is TRBV12-3 or TRBV12-4 and J is TRBJ2-5; D gene ambiguous. The CDR3 sequence is 14 residues long. CDR3 DNA sequence: TGTGCCAGCAATTTAGAGGTCATTCAAGAGACCCAGTACTTC. As protein: CASNLEVIQETQYF.